This TCR beta chain was sequenced for a study of T cells in Graves' hyperthyroidism and ophthalmopathy. Turning to the study itself: At initial diagnosis, before any treatment had begun, peripheral blood was obtained. Whole-study findings and limits: In the blood, most expanded thyroid clonotypes above 0.001 appeared as well.

Thyroid ultrasound and orbital computed tomography, with clinical symptoms and serum thyroxine and TRAb, informed diagnoses. V was clipped by 3 bases and J by 5 bases; unmatched bases: 4. The CDR3 has 14 residues. Germline-derived CDR1 and CDR2 are SEHNR and FQNEAQ (reference sequence). It was RNA transcripts that yielded the amplified TCR beta CDR3 regions. The study used the HTBI primer set for a first-round RT-PCR of the TCR CDR3. TCRdb reprocessed the multiplex PCR reads with MiXCR, giving one entry per CDR3 protein. This table holds approximately 590,000 distinct CDR3 sequences, 15% to 18% found once. This clonotype has just a few counts. The antigen remains unidentified.

This sequence joins TRBV7-9 and TRBJ1-5; 7 nucleotides align to TRBD1. The sequence was collected from a woman in her twenties or thirties with Graves' hyperthyroidism. Input material: blood. CDR3 DNA sequence: TGTGCCAGCAGCTTTGAGGGGGCGGATCAGCCCCAGCATTTT. Amino acids: CASSFEGADQPQHF.